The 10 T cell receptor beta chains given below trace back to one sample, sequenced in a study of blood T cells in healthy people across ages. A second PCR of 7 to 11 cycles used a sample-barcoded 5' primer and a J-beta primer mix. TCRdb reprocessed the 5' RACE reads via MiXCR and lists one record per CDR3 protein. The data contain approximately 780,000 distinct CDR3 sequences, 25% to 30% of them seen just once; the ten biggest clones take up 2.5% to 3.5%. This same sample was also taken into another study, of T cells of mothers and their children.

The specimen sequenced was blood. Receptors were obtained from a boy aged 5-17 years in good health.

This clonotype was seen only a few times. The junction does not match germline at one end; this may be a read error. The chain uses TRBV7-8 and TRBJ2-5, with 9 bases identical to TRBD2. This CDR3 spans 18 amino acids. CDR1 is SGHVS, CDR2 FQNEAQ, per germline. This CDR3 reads CTSSLASRTSAKKETQYF. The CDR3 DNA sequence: TGTACCAGCAGCTTAGCGTCCAGGACTAGCGCGAAAAAAGAGACCCAGTACTTC.

The CDR3, as DNA: TGCGCCAGCAGCCCAGCGAACGGGGTAGAGACCCAGTACTTC. This translates into CASSPANGVETQYF. This chain joins TRBV5-1 and TRBJ2-5; TRBD2 might be the D (5 bases). Germline V gives CDR1 SGHRS, CDR2 YFSETQ. The CDR3 is 14 residues long. The V gene lost 4 bases and the J gene lost 4 bases, with 14 bases spanning the gap.

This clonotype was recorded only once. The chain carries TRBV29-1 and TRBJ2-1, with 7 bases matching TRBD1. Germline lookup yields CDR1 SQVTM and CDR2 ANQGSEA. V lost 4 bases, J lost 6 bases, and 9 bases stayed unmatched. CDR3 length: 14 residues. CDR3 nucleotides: TGCAGCGTTGTCGCACAGGGGATTAGCAATGAGCAGTTCTTC. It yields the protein CSVVAQGISNEQFF.

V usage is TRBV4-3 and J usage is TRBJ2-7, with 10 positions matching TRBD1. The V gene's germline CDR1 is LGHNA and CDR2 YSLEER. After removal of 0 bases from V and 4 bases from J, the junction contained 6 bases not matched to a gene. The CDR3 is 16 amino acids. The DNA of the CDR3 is TGCGCCAGCAGCCAAGACGCGACAGGGGGCATGTACGAGCAGTACTTC. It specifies CASSQDATGGMYEQYF.

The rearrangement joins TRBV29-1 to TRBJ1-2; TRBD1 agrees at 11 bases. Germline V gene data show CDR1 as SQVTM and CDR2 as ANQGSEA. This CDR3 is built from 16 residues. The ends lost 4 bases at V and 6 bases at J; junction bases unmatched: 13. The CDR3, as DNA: TGCAGCGTTGGACATGAGGACAGGGGGCGATTAGATGGCTACACCTTC. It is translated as CSVGHEDRGRLDGYTF.

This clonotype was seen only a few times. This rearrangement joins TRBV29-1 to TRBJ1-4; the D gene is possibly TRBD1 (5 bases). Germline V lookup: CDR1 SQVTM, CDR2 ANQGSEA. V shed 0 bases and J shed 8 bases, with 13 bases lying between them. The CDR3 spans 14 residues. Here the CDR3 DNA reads TGCAGCGTTGAAGATCACCGGGGACGAGAAAAACTGTTTTTT. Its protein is CSVEDHRGREKLFF.

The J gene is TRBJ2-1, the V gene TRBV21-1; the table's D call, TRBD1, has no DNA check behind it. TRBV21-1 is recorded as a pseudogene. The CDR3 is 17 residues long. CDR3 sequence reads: CASSTPYRPSSYNEQFF. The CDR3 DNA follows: TGTGCCAGCAGCACGCCCTACAGGCCTAGCTCCTACAATGAGCAGTTCTTC.

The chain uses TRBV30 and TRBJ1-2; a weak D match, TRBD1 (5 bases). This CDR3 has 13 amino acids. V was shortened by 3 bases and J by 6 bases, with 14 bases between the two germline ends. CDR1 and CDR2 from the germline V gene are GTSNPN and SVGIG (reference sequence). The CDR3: CAWRDNGGDGYTF. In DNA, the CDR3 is TGTGCCTGGAGGGACAACGGGGGAGATGGCTACACCTTC.

CDR3 sequence reads: CSARLPAVYEQYF. The CDR3, as DNA: TGCAGTGCTAGACTCCCGGCCGTCTACGAGCAGTACTTC. The rearrangement joins TRBV20-1 to TRBJ2-7; D gene uncertain. In germline, CDR1 is DFQATT, CDR2 SNEGSKA (reference sequence). With 2 bases removed from V and 3 bases from J, the gap between germline ends came to 11 bases. CDR3 length equals 13 residues.

The DNA of the CDR3 is TGTGCCACCAGTGATTTTAGGGGGGCAGCCCAAGAGACCCAGTACTTC. Translating it yields CATSDFRGAAQETQYF. The chain carries TRBV24-1 and TRBJ2-5; tentatively, D is TRBD1 or TRBD2 (6 bases each). Germline CDR1 KGHDR, CDR2 SFDVKD. V was pared by 1 base and J by 1 base, with 12 bases between. The CDR3 covers 16 residues.